This T cell receptor beta chain stems from a study of identifying expanded T cells in peripheral blood (dated by TCRdb to about 2019). Turning to the overall study: Separate aliquots of the same genomic DNA pool were sequenced to produce technical replicates, and four replicates were compared in pairs.

The germline ends are 8 bases apart after V is trimmed by 6 bases and J by 6 bases. Its CDR3 holds 12 amino acids, cysteine through phenylalanine. Solely the CDR3 DNA is kept, with 36 bases framed from the first base. Based on the germline V gene (reference sequence), the CDR1 and CDR2 sequences are LNHDA and SQIVND. Broader findings and caveats from the paper: Between technical replicates the binomial model flagged approximately 1.3 differentially abundant clones, whereas over about 2 weeks the binomial model flagged about 15 and over approximately 4 weeks around 19. The authors expected that over much longer intervals, such as months to years, biological variance in healthy repertoires might increase even further. Across all healthy donors, variance in clone template counts between approximately two-week samples was found to increase significantly with total template count. Across all healthy-donor time intervals, the beta-binomial model significantly cut both the number of clones called differentially abundant and the false-positive rate.

No immune events such as infections were documented for the healthy donors during the collection period. Blood repertoires from healthy donors were used as a training cohort for calibrating time-dependent variance in a beta-binomial model of differential abundance of T-cell clones. The training cohort was composed of roughly ten healthy donors, 3 female and 7 male. The donors were between roughly 25 and 64 years old, with an average age of about 45 years. Whole blood from each healthy donor was obtained from a commercial supplier and was collected at three time points approximately 13 days apart. Genomic DNA was extracted from unsorted whole blood for immunosequencing. TCRbeta CDR3 regions were profiled by bias-controlled multiplex PCR amplification of genomic DNA with the immunoSEQ Assay. Per the authors' processing: To quantify the absolute abundance of each unique TCRbeta CDR3 region, the sequences were collapsed and filtered. Two models were used to test differential abundance: a binomial model (Fisher-equivalent) and a beta-binomial model that adds time-dependent variance fitted from healthy donors. Clones with fewer than 5 combined templates were removed, and a clone was called differentially abundant if the clone's Benjamini-Hochberg FDR was below 0.01. Using the form v = (b*log(k)+a)^2, the beta-binomial variance was modeled as a function of the total template count across the two samples. TCRdb holds this immuneACCESS table with in-frame rearrangements only. Some clones are missing; in checked studies, unresolved V genes explain under half, and the rest has no known cause. The DNA gave D and trimming, while V, J and clone size come from that table. Recorded for this sample are 90,000 to 95,000 clones; around 90% of them occurred a single time. The ten most abundant clones make up approximately 5% of the sample.

Comments on this clone: There is no known antigen for this receptor. There are no base qualities to consult, and no much larger clone falls within one base.

This TCR was recovered from a person between 18 and 75 years old in good health. The chain is encoded by TRBV19 joined to TRBJ2-2; a tentative D match to TRBD2 spans 6 bases. Sequencing input: blood. The CDR3 here reads CASSSGAGELFF. The bases read TGTGCCAGTAGCTCGGGGGCCGGGGAGCTGTTTTTT. With the portions outside the CDR3 filled from the reference TRBV19 and TRBJ2-2 genes, the complete variable region becomes DGGITQSPKYLFRKEGQNVTLSCEQNLNHDAMYWYRQDPGQGLRLIYYSQIVNDFQKGDIAEGYSVSREKKESFPLTVTSAQKNPTAFYLCASSSGAGELFFGEGSRLTVL.